These 31 T cell receptor beta chains were all obtained from the same sample, sequenced in a study of a mutant IDH1 vaccine in newly diagnosed glioma. What these receptors recognize is not known. The repertoire was sequenced with immunoSEQ multiplex PCR; TCRdb's copy has only in-frame clones and lacks some. The table lists over 50,000 clones, approximately 81% of them singletons. Time point described: week 5, during vaccination. Each dose delivered 300 ug of mutant IDH1 20-mer peptide subcutaneously with imiquimod. The specimen was PBMCs, collected from a glioma patient whose treatment included an IDH1 peptide vaccine. The receptor set was obtained from a man aged 25 to 45 with glioma.

The genes are TRBV9 and TRBJ2-5; 12 nucleotides agree with TRBD2. The germline gives CDR1 SGDLS, CDR2 YYNGEE. The CDR3 runs to 18 residues. V lost 3 bases to trimming and J lost 1 base; unmatched junction nucleotides: 10. The CDR3 protein is CASSGRSTSGGTQETQYF. The CDR3 bases are TGTGCCAGCAGCGGACGATCGACTAGCGGGGGAACCCAAGAGACCCAGTACTTC.

The chain has TRBV7-2 and TRBJ2-3; 7 nucleotides align to TRBD2. Germline CDR1 and CDR2: SGHTA and FQGNSA. The junction had 20 bases not matched to a gene; V was cut back by 5 bases and J by 9 bases. The CDR3 has 17 amino acids. The CDR3 region is CASSPSLAGVGAYTQYF. Written as DNA, the CDR3 is TGTGCCAGCAGCCCATCTTTAGCGGGCGTCGGGGCCTACACGCAGTATTTT.

J is TRBJ1-1 and V is TRBV19; the match to TRBD1 covers 7 bases. The CDR3 has 14 amino acids. The junction had 10 bases not matched to a gene; V was cut back by 5 bases and J by 7 bases. Germline lookup yields CDR1 LNHDA and CDR2 SQIVND (reference sequence). The CDR3 protein is CASSAPGQFFEAFF. CDR3 DNA: TGTGCCAGTAGTGCCCCGGGACAGTTTTTTGAAGCTTTCTTT.

V gene TRBV18 combines with J gene TRBJ1-3, with unresolved D. V lost 6 bases and J 0 bases, leaving 6 bases between the germline ends. This CDR3 comprises 13 residues. In germline, CDR1 is KGHSH, CDR2 LQKENI. The CDR3 sequence: CASSQGSGNTIYF. In nucleotides, the CDR3 is TGTGCCAGCTCCCAAGGCTCTGGAAACACCATATATTTT.

The chain couples TRBV6-1 to TRBJ1-1; D is ambiguous. CDR1 and CDR2 (germline): MNHNS, SASEGT. The ends were cut back, 3 bases at V and 1 base at J, with 15 bases in the middle. This CDR3 has 16 residues. CDR3 sequence: CASSEETGSGNTEAFF. The DNA of the CDR3 is TGTGCCAGCAGTGAGGAAACGGGGTCTGGGAACACTGAAGCTTTCTTT.

V gene TRBV15 combines with J gene TRBJ1-1; 9 nucleotides line up with TRBD1. Looked up from germline, CDR1 is LNHNV and CDR2 is YYDKDF (reference sequence). Trimming took 2 bases from V and 4 from J; bases not matched to a gene: 11. This CDR3 comprises 17 residues. CDR3 bases: TGTGCCACCAGCAGACTCCTCTTGACAGGGGGTAGCACTGAAGCTTTCTTT. It yields the protein CATSRLLLTGGSTEAFF.

CDR3 sequence: CASTLGGKRGYTF. The CDR3, as DNA: TGTGCCAGCACCCTGGGGGGGAAACGTGGCTACACCTTC. The chain couples TRBV7-2 to TRBJ1-2; maybe TRBD1 (5 bases). The CDR3 spans 13 residues. The V and J ends lost 7 bases and 7 bases respectively, with 16 bases between them. Germline V gives CDR1 SGHTA, CDR2 FQGNSA.

V gene TRBV28 combines with J gene TRBJ2-7; TRBD1 aligns across 9 bases. The CDR3 sequence is 16 residues long. Germline CDR1 and CDR2: MDHEN and SYDVKM. The junction had 10 bases not matched to a gene; V was cut back by 5 bases and J by 2 bases. CDR3 in amino acids: CASSRARDRVAYEQYF. The CDR3 nucleotides read TGTGCCAGCAGTCGGGCCCGGGACAGGGTCGCCTACGAGCAGTACTTC. Full variable domain (missing parts from reference TRBV28 and TRBJ2-7): DVKVTQSSRYLVKRTGEKVFLECVQDMDHENMFWYRQDPGLGLRLIYFSYDVKMKEKGDIPEGYSVSREKKERFSLILESASTNQTSMYLCASSRARDRVAYEQYFGPGTRLTVT.

This rearrangement joins TRBV7-9 to TRBJ2-7, with 10 bases lining up with TRBD1. Per the germline V gene, CDR1 is SEHNR and CDR2 is FQNEAQ (reference sequence). CDR3 length: 15 amino acids. V shed 2 bases, J shed 5 bases, and the junction held 6 bases outside the gene matches. The CDR3 DNA follows: TGTGCCAGCAGCTTATTAACCGGGACAGGGGACGAGCAGTACTTC. Its protein is CASSLLTGTGDEQYF.

This chain joins TRBV7-8 and TRBJ2-2; D is uncertain. V was shortened by 2 bases and J by 4 bases, with 5 bases between the two germline ends. The CDR3 totals 13 residues. Germline lookup yields CDR1 SGHVS and CDR2 FQNEAQ. The CDR3 sequence: CASSLRSTGELFF. CDR3 in DNA: TGTGCCAGCAGCTTAAGGTCCACCGGGGAGCTGTTTTTT.

The chain recombines TRBV5-1 with TRBJ2-5; possibly TRBD1 for D (5 bases). V gave up 4 bases and J gave up 5 bases, with 18 bases separating them. Germline V gene data show CDR1 as SGHRS and CDR2 as YFSETQ. The CDR3 extends over 15 amino acids. For the CDR3, the DNA is TGCGCCAGCAGCGACCGGGCCCACAGGAGCGAGACCCAGTACTTC. Translation: CASSDRAHRSETQYF.

The chain couples TRBV5-1 to TRBJ2-5; 9 bases are shared with TRBD1. Germline V CDR1 and CDR2: SGHRS, YFSETQ. After removal of 7 bases from V and 4 bases from J, the junction contained 17 bases not matched to a gene. The CDR3 totals 17 residues. The CDR3 region has the DNA TGCGCCAGCCTCTGGAATATAACACAGGGGGCTCGAGAGACCCAGTACTTC. Its translation: CASLWNITQGARETQYF.

CDR3 nucleotide sequence: TGTGCCAGCAGTTATTCAGGGGGAGGCTACAATGAGCAGTTCTTC. Amino acids: CASSYSGGGYNEQFF. The chain couples TRBV6-5 to TRBJ2-1, with a weak D call TRBD1 (7 bases). The CDR3 covers 15 residues. CDR1 and CDR2 from the germline V gene are MNHEY and SVGAGI. Trimming took 3 bases from V and 3 from J, leaving 12 bases between them.

This clone was found once. The CDR3 is CASSDLGRTPGELFF. The CDR3 nucleotides read TGTGCCAGCAGCGACCTGGGGAGGACCCCCGGGGAGCTGTTTTTT. The chain links TRBV6-1 to TRBJ2-2, with D possibly matching TRBD2 (6 bases). The CDR3 loop spans 15 amino acids. The V and J ends lost 6 bases and 6 bases respectively, with 17 bases between them. CDR1 and CDR2 (germline): MNHNS, SASEGT.

CDR3 in DNA: TGTGCCAGCAGCGTAGCTGTGGGCAATGAGCAGTTCTTC. Protein product: CASSVAVGNEQFF. The chain recombines TRBV9 with TRBJ2-1; D call uncertain. The V end was cut by 0 bases, the J end by 6 bases, with 7 bases between. The CDR3 has 13 amino acids. The germline V gene has CDR1 SGDLS and CDR2 YYNGEE.

The genes are TRBV19 and TRBJ1-5; no clear D gene. The V and J ends lost 1 base and 12 bases respectively, with 10 bases between them. There are 12 residues in the CDR3. Germline CDR1 is LNHDA and CDR2 is SQIVND (reference sequence). The CDR3 loop is CASSIVGQVQHF. The CDR3 DNA is TGTGCCAGTAGTATAGTGGGTCAGGTCCAGCATTTT. Looking up the rest from reference TRBV19 and TRBJ1-5 gives the full variable domain: DGGITQSPKYLFRKEGQNVTLSCEQNLNHDAMYWYRQDPGQGLRLIYYSQIVNDFQKGDIAEGYSVSREKKESFPLTVTSAQKNPTAFYLCASSIVGQVQHFGDGTRLSIL.

The chain uses TRBV11-2 and TRBJ2-3; 7 bases match TRBD2. Unmatched junction bases numbered 4, after V lost 3 bases and J lost 1 base. The CDR3 has 15 amino acids. Germline V CDR1 and CDR2: SGHAT, FQNNGV. The CDR3 DNA reads as TGTGCCAGCAGCTTCGGAACTAGCGGCACAGATACGCAGTATTTT. Translating it yields CASSFGTSGTDTQYF.

The chain carries TRBV29-1 and TRBJ2-1, with TRBD2 matching over 14 bases. V was clipped by 6 bases and J by 4 bases; unmatched bases: 8. The CDR3 sequence is 16 residues long. Germline-derived CDR1 and CDR2 are SQVTM and ANQGSEA. CDR3 nucleotides: TGCAGCGTACCCGGGACTAGCGGGGGAGGTTACAATGAGCAGTTCTTC. Protein sequence: CSVPGTSGGGYNEQFF.

On this clone itself: Other DNA variants within this sample encode the same CDR3. The J gene is TRBJ1-6, the V gene TRBV5-1, with TRBD1 as a possible D gene (5 bases). Trimming pared 0 bases from V and 0 bases from J, leaving 7 bases between. The CDR3 runs to 16 residues. Germline V gives CDR1 SGHRS, CDR2 YFSETQ. For the CDR3, the DNA is TGCGCCAGCAGCTTGGGGGGGAGCTCCTATAATTCACCCCTCCACTTT. It codes for CASSLGGSSYNSPLHF.

Concerning this clone: The same CDR3 can be traced to other DNA sequences in this sample. The chain links TRBV4-1 to TRBJ2-4; no definite D call. Trimming took 4 bases from V and 4 from J, leaving 20 bases between them. This CDR3 has 17 amino acids. CDR1 MGHRA and CDR2 YSYEKL come from the germline V gene. In DNA form, the CDR3 reads TGCGCCAGCAGCCTTCCACCCCGTGGCAGGCAGAAAAACATTCAGTACTTC. Residues: CASSLPPRGRQKNIQYF.

The CDR3 sequence is CASSLGGLRETQYF. The CDR3 DNA is TGTGCCAGCAGCTTGGGGGGGCTAAGAGAAACCCAGTACTTC. This chain uses TRBV5-4 with TRBJ2-5; D perhaps matches TRBD1 (6 bases). V lost 0 bases and J 8 bases, leaving 14 bases between the germline ends. Germline CDR1 SGHNT, CDR2 YYREEE (reference sequence). The CDR3 length is 14 residues.

J is TRBJ1-1 and V is TRBV27, with D possibly being TRBD1 (6 bases). CDR1 MNHEY and CDR2 SMNVEV come from the germline V gene (reference sequence). The V end was cut by 0 bases, the J end by 1 base, with 15 bases between. There are 17 residues in the CDR3. The CDR3 DNA reads as TGTGCCAGCAGTTTATCAATGGACAGCTTTAAGAACACTGAAGCTTTCTTT. It codes for CASSLSMDSFKNTEAFF.

The chain joins TRBV7-8 to TRBJ1-3, with unresolved D. V was clipped by 3 bases and J by 0 bases, with 6 bases between them. Germline V gene data show CDR1 as SGHVS and CDR2 as FQNEAQ. This CDR3 is built from 14 residues. This CDR3 is CASSFHSSGNTIYF. CDR3 DNA: TGTGCCAGCAGCTTTCACAGCTCTGGAAACACCATATATTTT.

This clone was picked up a small number of times. The gene calls are TRBV29-1 and TRBJ1-2, with D hard to call. The CDR3 runs to 11 residues. Germline V gene sequence: CDR1 SQVTM, CDR2 ANQGSEA. V was shortened by 8 bases and J by 6 bases, with 13 bases between the two germline ends. CDR3 nucleotide sequence: TGCAGCTCTCGGTTGGTGGATGGCTACACCTTC. It codes for CSSRLVDGYTF.

V gene TRBV15 combines with J gene TRBJ1-2, with TRBD1 as a possible D gene (6 bases). Germline CDR1 is LNHNV and CDR2 is YYDKDF (reference sequence). This CDR3 region has 15 residues. With 5 bases removed from V and 4 bases from J, the gap between germline ends came to 17 bases. CDR3 region: CATSREHRVRYGYTF. CDR3 nucleotides: TGTGCCACCAGCCGGGAACACAGGGTCCGCTATGGCTACACCTTC.

The gene calls are TRBV7-2 and TRBJ2-2; TRBD2 matches 13 bases. There are 18 residues in the CDR3. Germline V gene lookup returns CDR1 SGHTA and CDR2 FQGNSA. After removal of 3 bases from V and 2 bases from J, the junction contained 6 bases not matched to a gene. DNA for the CDR3: TGTGCCAGCAGCTTCCCTGGGACTAGCGGGATTAACACCGGGGAGCTGTTTTTT. It encodes CASSFPGTSGINTGELFF.

The chain has TRBV5-1 and TRBJ2-4; 11 bases line up with TRBD2. The CDR3 contains 18 residues. Germline loops: CDR1 SGHRS, CDR2 YFSETQ. Trimming took 7 bases from V and 0 from J; bases not matched to a gene: 12. The CDR3, as DNA: TGCGCCAGCTCTTACACTAGCGGGGGACTCTTAGCCAAAAACATTCAGTACTTC. Translating it yields CASSYTSGGLLAKNIQYF.

The chain couples TRBV28 to TRBJ1-5; D is unresolved. CDR1 and CDR2 from the germline V gene are MDHEN and SYDVKM. Trimming left V 6 bases short and J 7 bases short, with 16 bases between. The CDR3 is made up of 14 amino acids. This chain's CDR3 is CASSPRISGQPQHF. CDR3 bases: TGTGCCAGCAGCCCCAGGATTTCTGGACAGCCCCAGCATTTT. Combining the CDR3 with reference TRBV28 and TRBJ1-5 gives the whole variable domain DVKVTQSSRYLVKRTGEKVFLECVQDMDHENMFWYRQDPGLGLRLIYFSYDVKMKEKGDIPEGYSVSREKKERFSLILESASTNQTSMYLCASSPRISGQPQHFGDGTRLSIL.

V gene TRBV7-9 combines with J gene TRBJ1-4, with D possibly TRBD1 on 6 matching bases. Trimming removed 0 bases from V and 7 bases from J, with 9 bases in between. CDR1 and CDR2 from the germline V gene are SEHNR and FQNEAQ (reference sequence). This CDR3 spans 14 amino acids. CDR3 DNA: TGTGCCAGCAGCTTAGCCAGGGGTGGTGAAAAACTGTTTTTT. As protein: CASSLARGGEKLFF.

The chain links TRBV4-1 to TRBJ1-4; D may be TRBD1 (6 bases). Trimming pared 4 bases from V and 7 bases from J, leaving 13 bases between. The CDR3 spans 14 residues. Germline values: CDR1 MGHRA, CDR2 YSYEKL. The CDR3 spells CASSPSGVGEKLFF. The CDR3 DNA reads TGCGCCAGCAGCCCCTCAGGGGTAGGTGAAAAACTGTTTTTT.

As DNA, the CDR3 is TGCGCCAGCAGTGCAAAGGGTAAGGGACCAGGACTAAGTGGTGAATTCTCCTACGAGCAGTACTTC. It yields the protein CASSAKGKGPGLSGEFSYEQYF. This rearrangement joins TRBV10-2 to TRBJ2-5, with TRBD2 as a possible D gene (6 bases). Gene TRBJ2-7 matches the end of the DNA better, so the J call may be wrong. The germline CDR1 and CDR2 sequences are WSHSY and SAAADI. This CDR3 is 22 amino acids long.